The sequence of this TCR beta chain was determined in a study of cytomegalovirus exposure and HLA in healthy donors. PCR used 60 Vbeta primers and 13 Jbeta primers. The repertoire was sequenced with immunoSEQ multiplex PCR; TCRdb's copy has only in-frame clones and lacks some. The sample carries about 160,000 clones, roughly two thirds recorded once. Only a few counts were recorded for this clone. CDR3 length: 14 residues. CDR1 and CDR2 (germline): SGHRS, YFSETQ. The junction had 3 bases not matched to a gene; V was cut back by 0 bases and J by 4 bases. The sample was PBMCs. The receptor was isolated from a woman in her twenties or thirties in good health and CMV-seronegative. The rearrangement joins TRBV5-1 to TRBJ1-1, with 7 bases matching TRBD1. This CDR3 is CASSLVPGGTEAFF. The CDR3 DNA sequence: TGCGCCAGCAGCTTGGTTCCAGGGGGCACTGAAGCTTTCTTT.